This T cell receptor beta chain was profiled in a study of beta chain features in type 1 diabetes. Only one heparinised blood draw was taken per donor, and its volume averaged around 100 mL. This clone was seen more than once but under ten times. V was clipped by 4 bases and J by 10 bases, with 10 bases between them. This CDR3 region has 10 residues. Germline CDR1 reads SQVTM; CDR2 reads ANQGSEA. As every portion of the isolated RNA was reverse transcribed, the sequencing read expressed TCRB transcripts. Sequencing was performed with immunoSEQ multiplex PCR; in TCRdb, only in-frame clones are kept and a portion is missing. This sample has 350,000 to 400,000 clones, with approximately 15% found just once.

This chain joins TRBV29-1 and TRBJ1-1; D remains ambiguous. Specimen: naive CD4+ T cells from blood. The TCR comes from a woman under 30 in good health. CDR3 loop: CSVVGEAAFF. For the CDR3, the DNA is TGCAGCGTTGTTGGGGAGGCAGCTTTCTTT.